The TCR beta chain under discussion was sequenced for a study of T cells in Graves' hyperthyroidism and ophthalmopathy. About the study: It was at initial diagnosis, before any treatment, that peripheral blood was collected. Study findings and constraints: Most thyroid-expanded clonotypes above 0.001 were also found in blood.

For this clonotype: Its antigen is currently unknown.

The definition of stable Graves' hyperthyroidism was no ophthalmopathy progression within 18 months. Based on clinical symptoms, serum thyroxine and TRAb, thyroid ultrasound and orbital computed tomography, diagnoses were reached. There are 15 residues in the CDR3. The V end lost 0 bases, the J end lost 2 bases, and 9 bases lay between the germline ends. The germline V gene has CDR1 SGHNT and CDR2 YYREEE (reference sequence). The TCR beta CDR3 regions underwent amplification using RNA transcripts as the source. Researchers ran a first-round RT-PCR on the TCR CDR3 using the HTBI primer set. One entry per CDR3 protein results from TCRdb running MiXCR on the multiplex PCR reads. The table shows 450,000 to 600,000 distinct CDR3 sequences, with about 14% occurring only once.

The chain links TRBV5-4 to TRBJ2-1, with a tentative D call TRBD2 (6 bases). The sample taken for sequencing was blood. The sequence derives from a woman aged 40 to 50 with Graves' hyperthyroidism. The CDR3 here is CASSLGGTTYNEQFF. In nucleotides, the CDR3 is TGTGCCAGCAGCTTGGGCGGGACCACCTACAATGAGCAGTTCTTC. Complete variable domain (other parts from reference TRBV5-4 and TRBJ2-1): ETGVTQSPTHLIKTRGQQVTLRCSSQSGHNTVSWYQQALGQGPQFIFQYYREEENGRGNFPPRFSGLQFPNYSSELNVNALELDDSALYLCASSLGGTTYNEQFFGPGTRLTVL.